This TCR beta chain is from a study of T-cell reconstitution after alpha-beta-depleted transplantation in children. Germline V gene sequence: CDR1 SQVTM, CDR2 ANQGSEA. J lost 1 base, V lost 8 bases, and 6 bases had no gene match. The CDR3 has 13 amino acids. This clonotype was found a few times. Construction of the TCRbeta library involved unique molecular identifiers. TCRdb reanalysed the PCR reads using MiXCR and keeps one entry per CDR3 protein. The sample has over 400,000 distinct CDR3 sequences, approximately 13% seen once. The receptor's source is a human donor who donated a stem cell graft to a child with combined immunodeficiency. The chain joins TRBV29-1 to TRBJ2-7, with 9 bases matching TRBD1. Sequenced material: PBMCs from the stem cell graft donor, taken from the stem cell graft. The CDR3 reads CSCWDRASYEQYF. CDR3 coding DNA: TGCAGCTGCTGGGACAGGGCATCCTACGAGCAGTACTTC.